Listed here are 18 T cell receptor beta chains from one sample, sequenced in a study of tumor T cells in aggressive B-cell lymphoma. Sequencing used immunoSEQ multiplex PCR; TCRdb keeps in-frame clones, though not all of them. The sample lists 10,000 or so clones; roughly 85% were seen once. What was sequenced was tumor tissue. The receptors shown here come from an adult with diffuse large B cell lymphoma.

The V call is TRBV27, the J call TRBJ2-7; D is uncertain. Trimming removed 0 bases from V and 0 bases from J, with 6 bases in between. The V gene's germline CDR1 is MNHEY and CDR2 SMNVEV (reference sequence). This CDR3 has 14 amino acids. This CDR3 reads CASSLSYGSYEQYF. CDR3 sequence (DNA): TGTGCCAGCAGTTTATCCTACGGCTCCTACGAGCAGTACTTC.

The V and J genes are TRBV13 and TRBJ1-6, with D possibly matching TRBD1 (6 bases). Germline lookup yields CDR1 PRHDT and CDR2 FYEKMQ (reference sequence). This CDR3 is 15 amino acids long. V shed 2 bases and J shed 8 bases, with 13 bases lying between them. The chain's CDR3 is CASSLLQGLDSPLHF. In nucleotides, the CDR3 is TGTGCCAGCAGCTTATTACAGGGTCTAGATTCACCCCTCCACTTT.

The chain joins TRBV9 to TRBJ2-2; 7 positions agree with TRBD1. Germline lookup yields CDR1 SGDLS and CDR2 YYNGEE. The CDR3 contains 16 residues. V dropped 1 base and J dropped 3; count of bases not matched to a gene: 6. The CDR3 DNA follows: TGTGCCAGCAGCGTAACGACAGGGAAAGACACCGGGGAGCTGTTTTTT. Protein product: CASSVTTGKDTGELFF.

The chain uses TRBV4-3 and TRBJ2-2, with D unresolved. V shed 5 bases and J shed 5 bases, with 6 bases lying between them. CDR3 length equals 12 residues. CDR1 and CDR2 from the germline V gene are LGHNA and YSLEER. CDR3 in amino acids: CASSFPTGELFF. The DNA of the CDR3 is TGCGCCAGCAGCTTCCCGACCGGGGAGCTGTTTTTT.

This chain joins TRBV18 and TRBJ1-1; D perhaps matches TRBD1 (6 bases). CDR3 length: 15 amino acids. V lost 3 bases, J lost 6 bases, and 17 bases lay in between. From germline, CDR1 is KGHSH and CDR2 LQKENI. CDR3 region: CASSPDSTGTAEAFF. The CDR3 nucleotides are TGTGCCAGCTCACCGGACAGTACGGGTACGGCTGAAGCTTTCTTT.

V and J are TRBV11-2 and TRBJ2-2, with a tentative D call TRBD1 (6 bases). The CDR3 is made up of 15 amino acids. Trimming pared 6 bases from V and 1 base from J, leaving 12 bases between. CDR1 is SGHAT, CDR2 FQNNGV, per germline. The CDR3 DNA reads as TGTGCCAGCAGAACAGGGTTCAGGAACACCGGGGAGCTGTTTTTT. Its protein product is CASRTGFRNTGELFF.

V usage is TRBV5-4 and J usage is TRBJ2-3; 7 bases line up with TRBD2. Germline CDR1 is SGHNT and CDR2 is YYREEE (reference sequence). V was clipped by 0 bases and J by 3 bases; unmatched bases: 7. CDR3 length: 16 residues. CDR3 amino acids: CASSLGPSGGTDTQYF. The CDR3 DNA reads TGTGCCAGCAGCTTGGGGCCTAGCGGCGGGACAGATACGCAGTATTTT.

The chain uses TRBV2 and TRBJ1-6; D might be TRBD1 (6 bases). In germline, CDR1 is SNHLY, CDR2 FYNNEI. Trimming shortened V by 8 bases and J by 7 bases, and 18 bases separated the two germline ends. The CDR3 extends over 15 amino acids. The CDR3 loop reads CASGPSRGLNSPLHF. The DNA of the CDR3 is TGTGCCAGCGGCCCCTCCAGGGGACTAAATTCACCCCTCCACTTT.

This clone came up once. The V and J genes are TRBV5-4 and TRBJ2-1, with 7 nucleotides matching TRBD1. The length of the CDR3 is 15 residues. After removal of 4 bases from V and 14 bases from J, the junction contained 18 bases not matched to a gene. CDR1 and CDR2 (germline): SGHNT, YYREEE (reference sequence). CDR3 bases: TGTGCCAGCAGCCAACAGGGTACAGGGGTGGTAGTAGAGTTCTTC. This codes for CASSQQGTGVVVEFF.

The chain uses TRBV6-1 and TRBJ2-6; 7 nucleotides agree with TRBD1. Germline CDR1 MNHNS, CDR2 SASEGT. Trimming cost V 4 bases and J 2 bases; bases outside gene matches: 5. The CDR3 length is 16 residues. CDR3 sequence: CASSARQGTGANVLTF. The CDR3 DNA reads TGTGCCAGCAGTGCCCGACAGGGAACTGGGGCCAACGTCCTGACTTTC.

This chain uses TRBV28 with TRBJ1-3; D may be TRBD1 (5 bases). V was trimmed by 3 bases and J by 2 bases, leaving 14 bases between them. CDR3 length: 16 residues. Germline CDR1 reads MDHEN; CDR2 reads SYDVKM. The DNA of the CDR3 is TGTGCCAGCAGTTTTGGCAGGGCGACAACTGGAAACACCATATATTTT. The encoded protein is CASSFGRATTGNTIYF.

For the CDR3, the DNA is TGTGCCAGCAGTATAGCGGCAGGGGGCTTAGAGGGCTACACCTTC. Translating gives CASSIAAGGLEGYTF. The chain employs TRBV6-5 and TRBJ1-2; 8 nucleotides agree with TRBD1. V lost 5 bases to trimming and J lost 8 bases; unmatched junction nucleotides: 13. Germline V CDR1 and CDR2: MNHEY, SVGAGI. The CDR3 runs 15 residues.

This chain connects TRBV6-5 to TRBJ1-6; TRBD1 agrees at 7 bases. The length of the CDR3 is 15 residues. Germline values: CDR1 MNHEY, CDR2 SVGAGI. Losses at the gene ends were 4 bases for V and 5 bases for J; bases not matched to a gene: 5. CDR3 bases: TGTGCCAGCAGTTGGAATACAGGGGATAATTCACCCCTCCACTTT. Translation gives CASSWNTGDNSPLHF.

This clone has just one count. The chain has TRBV5-6 and TRBJ2-5, with D perhaps matching TRBD2 (6 bases). V lost 7 bases and J 2 bases, leaving 15 bases between the germline ends. Per germline, CDR1 SGHDT and CDR2 YYEEEE. The CDR3 covers 14 residues. The CDR3 region is CASLDLGGQETQYF. The CDR3 DNA sequence: TGTGCCAGCCTGGACCTGGGGGGACAAGAGACCCAGTACTTC.

This clone was found once. DNA of the CDR3: TGTGCCATCCTAGAGACAGGGGGACCTTACGAGCAGTACTTC. This gives the protein CAILETGGPYEQYF. The rearrangement joins TRBV2 to TRBJ2-7; 9 nucleotides line up with TRBD1. The V and J ends lost 10 bases and 4 bases, in that order; junction bases with no gene match: 11. The CDR3 runs 14 residues. The germline gives CDR1 SNHLY, CDR2 FYNNEI.

This clone occurred once. The rearrangement links TRBV5-1 to TRBJ2-5; 8 bases agree with TRBD2. V was clipped by 1 base and J by 1 base; unmatched bases: 0. Germline V CDR1 and CDR2: SGHRS, YFSETQ. The CDR3 is 14 amino acids. In nucleotides, the CDR3 is TGCGCCAGCAGCTTGAGCGGGGGCCAAGAGACCCAGTACTTC. Translation: CASSLSGGQETQYF.

The rearrangement joins TRBV28 to TRBJ2-7; the match to TRBD2 covers 8 bases. CDR1 and CDR2 (germline): MDHEN, SYDVKM. V dropped 6 bases and J dropped 2; count of bases not matched to a gene: 3. The CDR3 has 13 residues. CDR3 in DNA: TGTGCCAGCAGGACCGGGGGGGCCTACGAGCAGTACTTC. Translating gives CASRTGGAYEQYF. The full variable domain, rest sourced from reference TRBV28 and TRBJ2-7, is DVKVTQSSRYLVKRTGEKVFLECVQDMDHENMFWYRQDPGLGLRLIYFSYDVKMKEKGDIPEGYSVSREKKERFSLILESASTNQTSMYLCASRTGGAYEQYFGPGTRLTVT.

The chain combines TRBV10-1 with TRBJ2-4, with TRBD1 matching over 9 bases. Per germline, CDR1 WNHNN and CDR2 SYGVQD (reference sequence). The CDR3 has 15 amino acids. J gave up 7 bases and V 8 bases, and 12 bases lay outside the gene matches. CDR3 DNA: TGCGCCAGCGGTGGGGACAGGGTTTTGAAGAACATTCAGTACTTC. It translates to CASGGDRVLKNIQYF.